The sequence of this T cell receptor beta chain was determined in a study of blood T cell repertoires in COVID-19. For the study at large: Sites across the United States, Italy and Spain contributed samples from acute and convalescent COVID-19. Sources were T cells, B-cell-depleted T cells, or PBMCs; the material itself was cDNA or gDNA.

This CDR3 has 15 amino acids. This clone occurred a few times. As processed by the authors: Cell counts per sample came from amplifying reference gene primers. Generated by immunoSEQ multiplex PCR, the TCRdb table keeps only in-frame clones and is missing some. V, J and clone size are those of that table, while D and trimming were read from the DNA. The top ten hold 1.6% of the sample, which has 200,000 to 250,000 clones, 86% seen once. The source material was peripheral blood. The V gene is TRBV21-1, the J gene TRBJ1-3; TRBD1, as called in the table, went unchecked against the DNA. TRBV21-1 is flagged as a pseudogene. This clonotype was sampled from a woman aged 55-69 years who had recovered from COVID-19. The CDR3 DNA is TGTGCCAGCAGCAATGAGCAGGGGGCTGGAAACACCATATATTTT. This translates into CASSNEQGAGNTIYF.